One T cell receptor beta chain is described in this entry. Its matching antigen is unknown. This CDR3 has 14 residues. The V and J ends lost 0 bases and 0 bases respectively, with 6 bases between them. In germline, CDR1 is MNHEY, CDR2 SMNVEV (reference sequence). Participants comprised healthy donors of bone marrow. The study ran its PCR with 60 Vbeta and 13 Jbeta primers. The protocol was immunoSEQ multiplex PCR, while the TCRdb copy is restricted to in-frame clones and leaves out a portion. The table has some 180,000 clones, around 90% seen once. This specimen belongs to a study of cytomegalovirus exposure and HLA in healthy donors. Background on the study: Some 91 million unique TCRs from HLA-typed donors were held in an early release of data.

The study, taken as a whole, reports: An Asian-associated ancestry cluster reportedly showed fewer N-insertions than the approximately 630-donor mean in a later analysis.

The source of this sequence is a boy younger than 10 in good health and CMV-seronegative. Material for sequencing was PBMCs. The gene calls are TRBV27 and TRBJ2-7; a weak D match, TRBD1 (5 bases). CDR3 sequence (DNA): TGTGCCAGCAGTTTATCAGGGGCCTCCTACGAGCAGTACTTC. The encoded protein is CASSLSGASYEQYF.